What follows are 20 T cell receptor beta chains derived from one specimen sequenced in a study of CDR3 diversity in severe acne. Each CDR3 protein is one row after TCRdb ran MiXCR on the PCR reads. The sample lists some 90,000 distinct CDR3 sequences; about 53% were seen once. Specimen: blood. The receptors here all came from a male donor with severe acne vulgaris.

The CDR3 loop reads CASSTAGANQPQHF. Here the CDR3 DNA reads TGTGCCAGTAGTACGGCAGGGGCCAACCAGCCCCAGCATTTT. This chain joins TRBV19 and TRBJ1-5; D may be TRBD1 (6 bases). Per germline, CDR1 LNHDA and CDR2 SQIVND (reference sequence). CDR3 length: 14 residues. The V gene lost 4 bases and the J gene lost 7 bases, with 14 bases spanning the gap.

This clonotype was counted at least ten times. The chain couples TRBV5-1 to TRBJ2-7; 8 nucleotides line up with TRBD2. Germline CDR1 SGHRS, CDR2 YFSETQ. The ends lost 4 bases at V and 3 bases at J; junction bases unmatched: 3. CDR3 length: 13 residues. In DNA, the CDR3 is TGCGCCAGCAGCCGGGGGGGCATCTACGAGCAGTACTTC. Amino acid sequence: CASSRGGIYEQYF.

Comment on this clonotype: In this CDR3 the conserved last residue, phenylalanine or tryptophan, is missing, so a read error is likely. The limits of the CDR3 on the DNA are not certain, so only TCRdb's listed CDR3 is given. The chain couples TRBV9 to TRBJ2-1; the listed D gene, TRBD1, was not tested against the DNA. Germline V gene data show CDR1 as SGDLS and CDR2 as YYNGEE. Including both end residues, the CDR3 is 13 amino acids long. The CDR3 region is CASSDGGANAGEL.

The chain employs TRBV12-3 or TRBV12-4 and TRBJ2-2; TRBD1 agrees at 7 bases. After removal of 6 bases from V and 3 bases from J, the junction contained 10 bases not matched to a gene. This CDR3 spans 16 amino acids. The CDR3 reads CASSPEDRPDTGELFF. DNA of the CDR3: TGTGCCAGCAGCCCCGAGGACAGGCCGGACACCGGGGAGCTGTTTTTT.

A word on this clonotype: A clone one base away is much larger, so this may be a read error. The chain couples TRBV15 to TRBJ1-1; 9 positions match TRBD1. This CDR3 contains 15 residues. Germline values: CDR1 LNHNV, CDR2 YYDKDF (reference sequence). As DNA, the CDR3 is TGTGCCATCAGCAGAGACAGGGGGGAAAGTACTGAAGCTTTCTTT. It encodes CAISRDRGESTEAFF.

This clonotype was counted ten times or more. The CDR3 DNA reads as TGCGCCAGCAGCTCAGCCTCGGGCGGGAGTAAGGAGCAGTACTTC. It encodes CASSSASGGSKEQYF. The chain employs TRBV5-1 and TRBJ2-7, with 7 nucleotides matching TRBD2. V lost 3 bases, J lost 7 bases, and 13 bases stayed unmatched. The CDR3 is made up of 15 amino acids. Germline V gene sequence: CDR1 SGHRS, CDR2 YFSETQ. The full variable domain, its missing parts supplied by reference TRBV5-1 and TRBJ2-7, is KAGVTQTPRYLIKTRGQQVTLSCSPISGHRSVSWYQQTPGQGLQFLFEYFSETQRNKGNFPGRFSGRQFSNSRSEMNVSTLELGDSALYLCASSSASGGSKEQYFGPGTRLTVT.

This clonotype was seen many times. A junction boundary mismatches the germline segment, possibly from a read error. CDR3 sequence: CASSSGAGGKQPQHF. CDR3 bases: TGTGCCAGCAGTTCCGGGGCAGGGGGCAAACAGCCCCAGCATTTT. V and J are TRBV28 and TRBJ1-5; 8 bases align to TRBD1. The CDR3 runs to 15 residues. Per the germline V gene, CDR1 is MDHEN and CDR2 is SYDVKM.

This clonotype has a count of ten or more. A much larger clone differs by one base, so this may be a read error. The chain joins TRBV29-1 to TRBJ2-5; 12 bases fit TRBD2. The CDR3 extends over 14 amino acids. The V and J ends lost 4 bases and 7 bases, in that order; junction bases with no gene match: 7. Germline V CDR1 and CDR2: SQVTM, ANQGSEA. CDR3 sequence: CSVGSSGRGGTQYF. In DNA form, the CDR3 reads TGCAGCGTTGGATCTAGCGGGAGGGGGGGGACCCAGTACTTC.

Details on this clonotype: An end of the junction differs from the germline gene, which may be a read error. The rearrangement uses TRBV7-9 and TRBJ2-7, with D hard to call. From germline, CDR1 is SEHNR and CDR2 FQNEAQ (reference sequence). The CDR3 runs to 15 residues. CDR3 in DNA: TGCGCCAGCAGCCAAGACGGATGGCCGGGCTACGAGCAGTACTTC. Its translation is CASSQDGWPGYEQYF.

The chain carries TRBV4-1 and TRBJ2-2; D is perhaps TRBD1 or TRBD2 (5 bases each). The CDR3 length is 17 residues. The ends were cut back, 0 bases at V and 5 bases at J, with 16 bases in the middle. From germline, CDR1 is MGHRA and CDR2 YSYEKL. The CDR3 is CASSQDSGQTRTGELFF. In nucleotides, the CDR3 is TGCGCCAGCAGCCAAGATTCAGGGCAAACTAGGACCGGGGAGCTGTTTTTT.

This sequence joins TRBV2 and TRBJ2-2; D is ambiguous. This CDR3 is 14 amino acids long. V lost 3 bases and J lost 10, with 15 bases in between. Germline CDR1 SNHLY, CDR2 FYNNEI. CDR3 sequence: CASSDLVHLEELFF. The CDR3 coding sequence is TGTGCCAGCAGTGATTTGGTTCATTTGGAGGAGCTGTTTTTT.

This clonotype was recorded many times. V is TRBV20-1 and J is TRBJ1-5, with TRBD1 identical over 8 bases. The junction had 11 bases not matched to a gene; V was cut back by 1 base and J by 6 bases. Germline V CDR1 and CDR2: DFQATT, SNEGSKA (reference sequence). This CDR3 is built from 16 residues. CDR3 protein: CSARVGGSGGGQPQHF. The CDR3 DNA is TGCAGTGCTAGAGTCGGAGGGTCAGGGGGCGGTCAGCCCCAGCATTTT.

The chain links TRBV7-9 to TRBJ1-1, with D uncertain. Germline CDR1 SEHNR, CDR2 FQNEAQ (reference sequence). The CDR3 contains 14 residues. V was clipped by 2 bases and J by 0 bases, with 7 bases between them. This CDR3 is CASSLMTLNTEAFF. CDR3 in DNA: TGTGCCAGCAGCTTAATGACGCTGAACACTGAAGCTTTCTTT.

A word on this clonotype: No DNA is shown, since the ends of the CDR3 on it are uncertain; the CDR3 is the one TCRdb lists. The chain carries TRBV5-6 and TRBJ2-4. Termini included, the CDR3 measures 16 amino acids. Per the germline V gene, CDR1 is SGHDT and CDR2 is YYEEEE. CDR3 sequence: CASSFCASSTQNIQYF.

The chain combines TRBV28 with TRBJ1-1, with 8 positions matching TRBD1. The trim removed 6 bases at V and 0 bases at J, leaving 6 bases unmatched. Germline CDR1 is MDHEN and CDR2 is SYDVKM. The CDR3 is made up of 15 amino acids. In DNA form, the CDR3 reads TGTGCCAGCAGGCCGACAGGGGAAATGAACACTGAAGCTTTCTTT. Its protein is CASRPTGEMNTEAFF.

Many counts were recorded for this clonotype. This chain links TRBV12-3 or TRBV12-4 with TRBJ2-2; perhaps TRBD1 as D (6 bases). The germline V and J ends were trimmed by 6 bases and 6 bases, with 8 bases remaining between them. The CDR3 sequence is 12 residues long. The CDR3 bases are TGTGCCAGCAGGGACAGTTCCGGGGAGCTGTTTTTT. This sequence encodes CASRDSSGELFF.

This clonotype turned up a few times. CDR3 coding DNA: TGTGCCAGCAGCCCCCGGGCGGGAATGAACACTGAAGCTTTCTTT. Translation: CASSPRAGMNTEAFF. The chain employs TRBV7-2 and TRBJ1-1; D uncertain. The germline CDR1 and CDR2 sequences are SGHTA and FQGNSA. With 5 bases removed from V and 0 bases from J, the gap between germline ends came to 13 bases. The CDR3 runs 15 residues.

The gene calls are TRBV10-1 and TRBJ2-7; possible D gene TRBD2, 5 bases. The ends were cut back, 7 bases at V and 1 base at J, with 11 bases in the middle. CDR3 length equals 13 residues. Per the germline V gene, CDR1 is WNHNN and CDR2 is SYGVQD (reference sequence). CDR3 sequence: CASTSGTSYEQYF. As DNA, the CDR3 is TGCGCCAGCACGAGCGGCACATCCTACGAGCAGTACTTC.

The rearrangement joins TRBV2 to TRBJ1-2; 8 bases are shared with TRBD1. The CDR3 has 13 residues. Per germline, CDR1 SNHLY and CDR2 FYNNEI. With V trimmed by 8 bases and J by 5 bases, 7 bases remained unmatched. CDR3 DNA sequence: TGTGCCAGCTATAACAGGGGGTCTTATGGCTACACCTTC. This gives the protein CASYNRGSYGYTF.

This clonotype was detected ten times or more. The chain has TRBV28 and TRBJ2-7; D is unclear. CDR3 size: 11 residues. Germline V gene lookup returns CDR1 MDHEN and CDR2 SYDVKM. The V end lost 4 bases, the J end lost 2 bases, and 3 bases lay between the germline ends. The chain's CDR3 is CASSWAYEQYF. CDR3 bases: TGTGCCAGCAGTTGGGCCTACGAGCAGTACTTC.